Below, 22 T cell receptor beta chains from the same sample are listed, as sequenced in a study of CD8 T cells in ankylosing spondylitis. TCRdb fed the 5' RACE reads into MiXCR, producing one record per CDR3 protein. The table records approximately 200,000 distinct CDR3 sequences, roughly 13% of them present only once. Specimen: blood, either unsorted or a sorted T cell fraction (not recorded which). The receptors were gathered from a male donor with ankylosing spondylitis or in good health (not recorded which).

This chain links TRBV6-5 with TRBJ2-7, with 7 bases fitting TRBD1. J gave up 3 bases and V 4 bases, and 6 bases lay outside the gene matches. Germline V gives CDR1 MNHEY, CDR2 SVGAGI. The CDR3 contains 14 residues. The CDR3 loop reads CASSSTGNHYEQYF. DNA of the CDR3: TGTGCCAGCAGTTCGACAGGGAACCACTACGAGCAGTACTTC.

There are many counts of this clonotype. The chain links TRBV4-1 to TRBJ2-2; D remains unclear. Germline V gene lookup returns CDR1 MGHRA and CDR2 YSYEKL. There are 15 residues in the CDR3. Trimming cost V 0 bases and J 4 bases, with 9 bases left between them. CDR3 loop: CASSQDQGGTGELFF. CDR3 DNA sequence: TGCGCCAGCAGCCAAGATCAAGGTGGCACCGGGGAGCTGTTTTTT.

The gene calls are TRBV29-1 and TRBJ2-1, with TRBD2 matching 9 bases. The CDR3 totals 15 residues. Germline trimming cut 6 bases from V and 0 bases from J; bases unmatched to any gene: 6. Germline lookup yields CDR1 SQVTM and CDR2 ANQGSEA. DNA for the CDR3: TGCAGCGTGAGACTAGCGGCCAGCTCCTACAATGAGCAGTTCTTC. Residues: CSVRLAASSYNEQFF.

This rearrangement joins TRBV5-1 to TRBJ2-3; no reliable D call. The CDR3 extends over 16 amino acids. Trimming took 4 bases from V and 3 from J, leaving 18 bases between them. The germline gives CDR1 SGHRS, CDR2 YFSETQ. Here the CDR3 reads CASSPGTLRSTDTQYF. CDR3 bases: TGCGCCAGCAGCCCCGGAACTCTACGTTCTACAGATACGCAGTATTTT.

In this sample, this clonotype turned up a few times. The V call is TRBV5-1, the J call TRBJ2-7; 9 bases map to TRBD2. Germline V CDR1 and CDR2: SGHRS, YFSETQ. The V gene end was trimmed by 4 bases and the J gene end by 1 base; junction bases not matched to a gene: 18. The CDR3 consists of 19 residues. CDR3 coding DNA: TGCGCCAGCAGCGCCGGACTAGCGAACTATTCGCACAATTCCTACGAGCAGTACTTC. Its protein is CASSAGLANYSHNSYEQYF.

The V and J genes are TRBV10-3 and TRBJ2-7; 10 bases are shared with TRBD2. Germline assignment: CDR1 ENHRY and CDR2 SYGVKD. CDR3 length equals 18 residues. J gave up 7 bases and V 0 bases, and 15 bases lay outside the gene matches. The CDR3 DNA sequence: TGTGCCATCAGTGAGTCATGGGAAGCGGCTAGCGGGAGCGAAGAGCAGTACTTC. It yields the protein CAISESWEAASGSEEQYF.

In this sample, this clonotype turned up many times. The chain recombines TRBV6-4 with TRBJ2-3, with TRBD1 as a possible D gene (6 bases). V gave up 4 bases and J gave up 3 bases, with 8 bases separating them. The CDR3 contains 13 residues. Germline V gene data show CDR1 as MRHNA and CDR2 as SNTAGT. CDR3 sequence (DNA): TGTGCCAGCAGTGTCACAGGGACAGATACGCAGTATTTT. Amino acids: CASSVTGTDTQYF.

This sequence joins TRBV5-1 and TRBJ2-1; D is possibly TRBD1 or TRBD2 (5 bases each). Trimming removed 3 bases at V and 0 bases at J, with 16 bases between. CDR3 length equals 17 residues. Germline V gives CDR1 SGHRS, CDR2 YFSETQ. CDR3 DNA: TGCGCCAGCAGCTACCCAAGGGACCTCAGCTCCTACAATGAGCAGTTCTTC. Its protein is CASSYPRDLSSYNEQFF.

This clonotype was counted between two and nine times. V and J are TRBV27 and TRBJ1-6; unclear D gene. Between the trimmed V and J ends, which lost 10 bases and 13 bases, there was a span of 23 bases. The germline V gene has CDR1 MNHEY and CDR2 SMNVEV (reference sequence). CDR3 length: 14 residues. The CDR3 reads CATATLGSPSPLHF. In DNA, the CDR3 is TGTGCCACCGCGACCCTAGGCTCACCTTCGCCCCTCCACTTT.

The chain combines TRBV11-2 with TRBJ1-1; D gene uncertain. The germline CDR1 and CDR2 sequences are SGHAT and FQNNGV. Between the trimmed V and J ends, which lost 1 base and 0 bases, there was a span of 12 bases. There are 16 residues in the CDR3. The CDR3: CASSLGVWQVNTEAFF. CDR3 sequence (DNA): TGTGCCAGCAGCTTAGGGGTGTGGCAAGTGAACACTGAAGCTTTCTTT.

In its sample, this clonotype was seen a few times. The DNA is omitted, as the CDR3 cannot be located on it reliably, and the CDR3 follows TCRdb's listing. V is TRBV5-6 and J is TRBJ2-3; TRBD1 is the table's D call, not checked against the DNA. The germline V gene has CDR1 SGHDT and CDR2 YYEEEE. The CDR3 spans 15 amino acids, including both terminal residues. The CDR3 sequence: CASSLVVGQGNIGSF.

This clonotype was recorded at least ten times. The chain links TRBV29-1 to TRBJ2-3; TRBD2 aligns across 14 bases. Germline CDR1 SQVTM, CDR2 ANQGSEA. The CDR3 runs to 16 residues. Trimming cost V 7 bases and J 4 bases; bases outside gene matches: 10. The CDR3 bases are TGCAGCGCCGTCAGACTAGCGGGAGGGAGCGCAGATACGCAGTATTTT. It translates to CSAVRLAGGSADTQYF.

This clonotype has at least ten counts. The gene calls are TRBV12-3 or TRBV12-4 and TRBJ2-5; 7 bases align to TRBD2. Germline trimming cut 5 bases from V and 5 bases from J; bases unmatched to any gene: 11. This CDR3 is built from 15 residues. CDR3 sequence (DNA): TGTGCCAGCAGTCCCGGGACTACCCGCGGGGAGACCCAGTACTTC. It yields the protein CASSPGTTRGETQYF.

The rearrangement uses TRBV3-1 and TRBJ1-1, with TRBD1 as a possible D gene (5 bases). CDR1 is LGHDT and CDR2 is YNNKEL in the germline V gene (reference sequence). The CDR3 totals 15 residues. V lost 4 bases and J lost 0, with 12 bases in between. The CDR3 DNA sequence: TGTGCCAGCAGCCCCCGGGACTCCGTGAACACTGAAGCTTTCTTT. This encodes CASSPRDSVNTEAFF.

Written as DNA, the CDR3 is TGTGCCAGCAGCCAAGGGTCAGACAGGGCGGGGGAGACCCAGTACTTC. It translates to CASSQGSDRAGETQYF. The rearrangement uses TRBV4-2 and TRBJ2-5; D perhaps matches TRBD1 (7 bases). The V and J ends lost 1 base and 5 bases respectively, with 17 bases between them. CDR1 LGHNA and CDR2 YNFKEQ come from the germline V gene. CDR3 length equals 16 residues.

The chain is built from TRBV11-1 and TRBJ2-3; no clear D. Germline lookup yields CDR1 SGHAT and CDR2 FQDESV (reference sequence). The CDR3 totals 18 residues. Trimming shortened V by 5 bases and J by 2 bases, and 23 bases separated the two germline ends. CDR3 bases: TGTGCCAGCAGCCCCAGAAGTGGTATGGGGTCTATCACAGATACGCAGTATTTT. It codes for CASSPRSGMGSITDTQYF. The full variable domain, with the rest looked up from reference TRBV11-1 and TRBJ2-3, is EAEVAQSPRYKITEKSQAVAFWCDPISGHATLYWYRQILGQGPELLVQFQDESVVDDSQLPKDRFSAERLKGVDSTLKIQPAELGDSAMYLCASSPRSGMGSITDTQYFGPGTRLTVL.

Only a few counts were recorded for this clonotype. The chain employs TRBV10-2 and TRBJ1-2; weak D call: TRBD1 (5 bases). The CDR3 loop spans 15 amino acids. The ends were cut back, 6 bases at V and 8 bases at J, with 22 bases in the middle. CDR1 is WSHSY, CDR2 SAAADI, per germline. The CDR3, as DNA: TGCGCCAGCAGCGCCTCCGGACAATCCTGGGCAGGCTACACCTTC. Translating it yields CASSASGQSWAGYTF.

The rearrangement links TRBV11-2 to TRBJ2-2; a possible D gene is TRBD1 (6 bases). This CDR3 spans 15 amino acids. Deletions cut 5 bases from V and 6 bases from J, with 16 bases between. Germline V lookup: CDR1 SGHAT, CDR2 FQNNGV. CDR3 loop: CASSPWTGGAGELFF. As DNA, the CDR3 is TGTGCCAGCAGCCCTTGGACTGGGGGCGCCGGGGAGCTGTTTTTT.

This clonotype was detected only a few times. The V gene is TRBV5-5, the J gene TRBJ1-4; the D is unclear. This CDR3 comprises 13 residues. Germline V gene sequence: CDR1 SGHKS, CDR2 YYEKEE (reference sequence). Trimming removed 7 bases from V and 7 bases from J, with 14 bases in between. CDR3 sequence (DNA): TGTGCCAGCCGACCCGCAAGGGTTGAAAAACTGTTTTTT. Protein product: CASRPARVEKLFF.

CDR3 region: CASSPTSGQRTQYF. For the CDR3, the DNA is TGTGCCAGCAGTCCGACTAGCGGGCAACGTACGCAGTATTTT. This chain links TRBV27 with TRBJ2-3, with 10 bases aligning to TRBD2. The J segment lost 8 bases and the V segment lost 5 bases, leaving 7 bases of the junction unmatched. The length of the CDR3 is 14 residues. Germline loops: CDR1 MNHEY, CDR2 SMNVEV (reference sequence).

This chain joins TRBV4-1 and TRBJ1-4; TRBD1 might be the D (6 bases). There are 10 residues in the CDR3. Germline V gene sequence: CDR1 MGHRA, CDR2 YSYEKL. The CDR3 sequence: CWAGDEKLFF. The CDR3 DNA sequence: TGCTGGGCAGGGGATGAAAAACTGTTTTTT.

This clonotype occurred a few times. V is TRBV7-2 and J is TRBJ2-3; D tentatively reads TRBD1 or TRBD2 (5 bases each). Per the germline V gene, CDR1 is SGHTA and CDR2 is FQGNSA. The CDR3 contains 17 residues. V was pared by 2 bases and J by 0 bases, with 15 bases between. This CDR3 reads CASSLWPAGASTDTQYF. The DNA for the CDR3 is TGTGCCAGCAGCTTATGGCCCGCCGGGGCGAGCACAGATACGCAGTATTTT.